This T cell receptor beta chain stems from a study of Tregs in tolerant kidney transplant recipients. General study findings and limits: Nucleotide sequences could not be compared across some patients' samples due to primer changes. Antigen-driven expansion was suggested because donor-specific Tregs expanded more than all Tregs in tolerant patients.

Libraries were prepared by immunoSEQ multiplex PCR; TCRdb keeps only in-frame clonotypes and omits some of them. The sample lists approximately 100,000 clones; 93% were seen once. Trimming removed 2 bases from V and 7 bases from J; junction bases left unmatched: 5. Germline loops: CDR1 SGHTA, CDR2 FQGTGA. The CDR3 contains 14 residues. As for this clone: Its antigen remains unidentified.

CD4+CD25+CD127- Tregs, CD4+CD25- non-Tregs, CD4 and CD8 cells were sorted. The clonotype was recovered from a human donor who received a combined kidney and bone marrow transplant. The specimen comprised CD4+ T cells from blood, sampled before the transplant. The chain recombines TRBV7-3 with TRBJ2-1, with 7 bases matching TRBD2. In nucleotides, the CDR3 is TGTGCCAGCAGCTTACTGGGAGGGGTTAATGAGCAGTTCTTC. It is translated as CASSLLGGVNEQFF.